This T cell receptor beta chain emerged from a study of blood T cell repertoires in COVID-19. Clones were read by immunoSEQ multiplex PCR, and TCRdb kept only the in-frame ones, dropping some. The table records around 220,000 clones, more than 75% of them present only once. The CDR3 loop spans 16 amino acids. The J segment lost 5 bases and the V segment lost 5 bases, leaving 9 bases of the junction unmatched. The germline V gene encodes CDR1 SGHTA and CDR2 FQGNSA. The sample taken for sequencing was PBMCs or T cells enriched from blood (not recorded which). This chain uses TRBV7-2 with TRBJ2-3; 11 bases align to TRBD2. This receptor was identified in a woman between 35 and 50 years old with acute COVID-19. The CDR3 reads CASSPLGSGRVDTQYF. The CDR3 DNA is TGTGCCAGCAGCCCGTTGGGTAGCGGGAGGGTAGATACGCAGTATTTT.